Shown below are 23 T cell receptor beta chains from a single sample sequenced in a study of cytomegalovirus exposure and HLA in healthy donors. It was with 60 Vbeta and 13 Jbeta primers that the PCR ran. Some clones are missing from TCRdb's copy, which holds only in-frame ones; the method was immunoSEQ multiplex PCR. This table has 100,000 to 150,000 clones, 75% to 90% appearing once. The specimen sequenced was PBMCs. These receptors were obtained from a woman aged 40 to 50 in good health and CMV-seropositive.

This clone was observed a handful of times. The V gene is TRBV7-6, the J gene TRBJ1-5; the D is unclear. This CDR3 is built from 14 residues. Germline V gene data show CDR1 as SGHVS and CDR2 as FNYEAQ. V was pared by 1 base and J by 6 bases, with 10 bases between. This chain's CDR3 is CASSLGMGGQPQHF. The CDR3 DNA is TGTGCCAGCAGCTTAGGCATGGGAGGTCAGCCCCAGCATTTT.

The chain joins TRBV4-2 to TRBJ1-4; 7 bases line up with TRBD1. The ends lost 4 bases at V and 5 bases at J; junction bases unmatched: 7. This CDR3 has 15 amino acids. Germline assignment: CDR1 LGHNA and CDR2 YNFKEQ. The CDR3 region has the DNA TGTGCCAGCAGCCCAGCAGACAGGGAGAATGAAAAACTGTTTTTT. Translation: CASSPADRENEKLFF.

The rearrangement links TRBV7-6 to TRBJ2-2, with D tentatively TRBD2 (6 bases). V lost 8 bases, J lost 0 bases, and 16 bases lay in between. Germline lookup yields CDR1 SGHVS and CDR2 FNYEAQ. The CDR3 sequence is 16 residues long. The DNA of the CDR3 is TGTGCCAGCGGACCGGTGGGAGGTTCGAACACCGGGGAGCTGTTTTTT. Encoded protein: CASGPVGGSNTGELFF.

This chain connects TRBV7-2 to TRBJ2-7, with a possible D match to TRBD2 (6 bases). This CDR3 contains 16 residues. V was shortened by 5 bases and J by 3 bases, with 20 bases between the two germline ends. The germline V gene has CDR1 SGHTA and CDR2 FQGNSA. This CDR3 reads CASSPQPPGAYYEQYF. The CDR3 nucleotides read TGTGCCAGCAGCCCCCAACCCCCGGGAGCGTACTACGAGCAGTACTTC.

J is TRBJ2-5 and V is TRBV18, with a possible D match to TRBD2 (5 bases). V was pared by 3 bases and J by 4 bases, with 12 bases between. This CDR3 spans 14 amino acids. Germline CDR1 is KGHSH and CDR2 is LQKENI. The CDR3 here is CASSPVGRGETQYF. The CDR3 DNA follows: TGTGCCAGCTCACCCGTGGGGAGAGGAGAGACCCAGTACTTC.

The chain uses TRBV11-1 and TRBJ2-7; perhaps TRBD1 as D (5 bases). The CDR3 consists of 13 residues. Germline V gene data show CDR1 as SGHAT and CDR2 as FQDESV (reference sequence). Trimming cost V 3 bases and J 11 bases, with 17 bases left between them. The CDR3 DNA reads TGTGCCAGCAGCTTGGGGCAGGAGCGAGTGAAGTACTTC. Protein product: CASSLGQERVKYF.

This chain uses TRBV11-1 with TRBJ2-5, with TRBD2 matching over 14 bases. Germline values: CDR1 SGHAT, CDR2 FQDESV (reference sequence). V gave up 5 bases and J gave up 4 bases; unmatched junction bases: 3. The length of the CDR3 is 15 residues. CDR3 amino acids: CASSKTSGRGETQYF. DNA for the CDR3: TGTGCCAGCAGCAAGACTAGCGGGAGGGGAGAGACCCAGTACTTC.

V and J are TRBV7-9 and TRBJ1-3, with D possibly TRBD1 on 6 matching bases. Germline CDR1 and CDR2: SEHNR and FQNEAQ (reference sequence). Trimming left V 10 bases short and J 3 bases short, with 13 bases between. This CDR3 is built from 13 residues. This CDR3 reads CATQRGSGNTIYF. In DNA, the CDR3 is TGTGCCACCCAGAGGGGGAGTGGAAACACCATATATTTT.

The CDR3 sequence is CASRTGTSVTDTQYF. CDR3 in DNA: TGTGCCAGCAGGACCGGGACTAGCGTCACAGATACGCAGTATTTT. The rearrangement uses TRBV11-2 and TRBJ2-3; 10 positions agree with TRBD2. CDR3 length equals 15 residues. Germline lookup yields CDR1 SGHAT and CDR2 FQNNGV. V dropped 6 bases and J dropped 2; count of bases not matched to a gene: 5.

The chain has TRBV19 and TRBJ1-5, with 9 positions matching TRBD1. Germline V gene sequence: CDR1 LNHDA, CDR2 SQIVND (reference sequence). The CDR3 covers 18 residues. After removal of 3 bases from V and 3 bases from J, the junction contained 12 bases not matched to a gene. The CDR3 coding sequence is TGTGCCAGTAGTATGGGCGCCCGGGACAGGGTTGACAATCAGCCCCAGCATTTT. Translated, it gives CASSMGARDRVDNQPQHF.

This chain uses TRBV27 with TRBJ2-3; TRBD1 matches at 7 bases. The CDR3 has 18 amino acids. Per the germline V gene, CDR1 is MNHEY and CDR2 is SMNVEV (reference sequence). J lost 5 bases, V lost 5 bases, and 19 bases had no gene match. CDR3 bases: TGTGCCAGCAGTCCCCTGATTTTAGGGGGCCCGGTTAAAGATACGCAGTATTTT. This gives the protein CASSPLILGGPVKDTQYF.

Written as DNA, the CDR3 is TGTGCCAGCAGCTGGTCCGGGACTAGCGGGTACGAGCAGTACTTC. This translates into CASSWSGTSGYEQYF. The chain uses TRBV5-4 and TRBJ2-7, with TRBD2 matching over 12 bases. Germline V gene lookup returns CDR1 SGHNT and CDR2 YYREEE (reference sequence). The length of the CDR3 is 15 residues. V dropped 3 bases and J dropped 4; count of bases not matched to a gene: 5.

The rearrangement joins TRBV6-5 to TRBJ1-5; D gene uncertain. The germline V and J ends were trimmed by 7 bases and 2 bases, with 12 bases remaining between them. Germline values: CDR1 MNHEY, CDR2 SVGAGI. The CDR3 extends over 14 amino acids. CDR3 nucleotides: TGTGCCAGCACTTCGGGGATCGGCAATCAGCCCCAGCATTTT. The encoded protein is CASTSGIGNQPQHF.

A note on this clone: One junction end disagrees with the germline gene, perhaps due to a read error. The V gene is TRBV7-9, the J gene TRBJ2-7, with TRBD2 matching over 9 bases. The CDR3 is made up of 18 amino acids. Germline CDR1 SEHNR, CDR2 FQNEAQ (reference sequence). Here the CDR3 reads CSSSSIAGVGPLIYEQYF. The CDR3 DNA follows: TGTTCCAGCAGCTCCATAGCGGGAGTGGGGCCTCTGATCTACGAGCAGTACTTC.

The rearrangement joins TRBV4-2 to TRBJ1-6, with D unresolved. V was shortened by 0 bases and J by 7 bases, with 7 bases between the two germline ends. The CDR3 sequence is 14 residues long. Germline values: CDR1 LGHNA, CDR2 YNFKEQ. CDR3 region: CASSQEGLNSPLHF. DNA of the CDR3: TGTGCCAGCAGCCAAGAGGGCTTAAATTCACCCCTCCACTTT.

This sequence joins TRBV19 and TRBJ1-5, with D perhaps matching TRBD1 (6 bases). Germline-derived CDR1 and CDR2 are LNHDA and SQIVND (reference sequence). V lost 7 bases to trimming and J lost 5 bases, with 15 bases between them. This CDR3 region has 14 residues. The CDR3, as DNA: TGTGCCAGTACTCCGAGACAGGCCCATCAGCCCCAGCATTTT. This codes for CASTPRQAHQPQHF.

The V call is TRBV6-5, the J call TRBJ2-7, with TRBD1 matching over 7 bases. V shed 2 bases and J 3 bases; nucleotides not matched to a gene: 4. The CDR3 consists of 14 residues. CDR1 and CDR2 (germline): MNHEY, SVGAGI. The CDR3 loop is CASSYVQGLYEQYF. The CDR3 DNA sequence: TGTGCCAGCAGTTACGTACAGGGGCTCTACGAGCAGTACTTC.

V usage is TRBV5-6 and J usage is TRBJ1-5; D gene unclear. The CDR3 has 17 residues. Trimming stripped 1 base from V and 4 bases from J, with 18 bases between. Per germline, CDR1 SGHDT and CDR2 YYEEEE. CDR3 region: CASSLMSQAGRNQPQHF. The CDR3 region has the DNA TGTGCCAGCAGCTTGATGTCCCAGGCAGGCCGGAATCAGCCCCAGCATTTT. The variable domain in full, completed from reference TRBV5-6 and TRBJ1-5, reads DAGVTQSPTHLIKTRGQQVTLRCSPKSGHDTVSWYQQALGQGPQFIFQYYEEEERQRGNFPDRFSGHQFPNYSSELNVNALLLGDSALYLCASSLMSQAGRNQPQHFGDGTRLSIL.

The chain is built from TRBV7-6 and TRBJ2-1, with 13 positions matching TRBD2. The CDR3 is 14 amino acids. Losses at the gene ends were 7 bases for V and 6 bases for J; bases not matched to a gene: 3. Looked up from germline, CDR1 is SGHVS and CDR2 is FNYEAQ. The CDR3, as DNA: TGTGCCAGCACCGGACTAGCGGGAGTCAATGAGCAGTTCTTC. It codes for CASTGLAGVNEQFF.

The CDR3 DNA reads TGTGCCAGCAGCCAAGTTCTAGACACCGGGGAGCTGTTTTTT. Its translation: CASSQVLDTGELFF. This chain links TRBV4-2 with TRBJ2-2; no clear D. Trimming stripped 1 base from V and 3 bases from J, with 6 bases between. This CDR3 comprises 14 residues. Germline V gene lookup returns CDR1 LGHNA and CDR2 YNFKEQ.

The rearrangement joins TRBV4-2 to TRBJ2-3, with TRBD2 identical over 7 bases. Unmatched junction bases numbered 13, after V lost 0 bases and J lost 1 base. Germline V CDR1 and CDR2: LGHNA, YNFKEQ. This CDR3 spans 19 amino acids. In nucleotides, the CDR3 is TGTGCCAGCAGCCAAGATGTGAGACTAGCTTCCCCCGGCACAGATACGCAGTATTTT. It translates to CASSQDVRLASPGTDTQYF.

The chain uses TRBV27 and TRBJ2-7, with TRBD1 matching over 7 bases. The CDR3 length is 14 residues. CDR1 and CDR2 from the germline V gene are MNHEY and SMNVEV (reference sequence). Trimming removed 3 bases from V and 7 bases from J; junction bases left unmatched: 9. CDR3 sequence (DNA): TGTGCCAGCAGTTTGCTAGGGGGCGAATTAGAGCAGTACTTC. Amino acids: CASSLLGGELEQYF.

V usage is TRBV4-3 and J usage is TRBJ2-3; 10 bases agree with TRBD2. J gave up 6 bases and V 0 bases, and 6 bases lay outside the gene matches. This CDR3 region has 16 residues. Germline CDR1 and CDR2: LGHNA and YSLEER. The DNA of the CDR3 is TGCGCCAGCAGCCAAGATGGCCTAGCGGGAGACGATACGCAGTATTTT. This codes for CASSQDGLAGDDTQYF.